This TCR beta chain was recorded in a study of cytomegalovirus exposure and HLA in healthy donors. Study findings and constraints: The authors judged a highly shared variant cluster likely a sequencing artifact. Among TCR beta chains, those listed as cytomegalovirus-associated numbered over 150.

Nominally healthy donors provided the samples, though records likely missed some immune exposures. In the PCR, 60 Vbeta and 13 Jbeta primers were used. In the original processing: Roughly 11 million of the roughly 77 million unique TCR beta chains counted in a later analysis were shared. Clones were sequenced by immunoSEQ multiplex PCR, and TCRdb holds only the in-frame ones, with some missing. Clone size and the V and J calls come from that table; the DNA yielded D and trimming. The table lists around 280,000 clones, approximately 90% of them singletons. V lost 1 base to trimming and J lost 2 bases, with 10 bases between them. The CDR3 sequence is 15 residues long. Per germline, CDR1 SGHTS and CDR2 YDEGEE. To note about this clone: Its antigen is currently unknown.

This TCR was recovered from a woman between 18 and 30 years old in good health and CMV-seronegative. The chain employs TRBV5-8 and TRBJ1-5; maybe TRBD1 (6 bases). Source material: PBMCs. CDR3 sequence (DNA): TGTGCCAGCAGCTTGCCACAGGGAGGCAATCAGCCCCAGCATTTT. It specifies CASSLPQGGNQPQHF.